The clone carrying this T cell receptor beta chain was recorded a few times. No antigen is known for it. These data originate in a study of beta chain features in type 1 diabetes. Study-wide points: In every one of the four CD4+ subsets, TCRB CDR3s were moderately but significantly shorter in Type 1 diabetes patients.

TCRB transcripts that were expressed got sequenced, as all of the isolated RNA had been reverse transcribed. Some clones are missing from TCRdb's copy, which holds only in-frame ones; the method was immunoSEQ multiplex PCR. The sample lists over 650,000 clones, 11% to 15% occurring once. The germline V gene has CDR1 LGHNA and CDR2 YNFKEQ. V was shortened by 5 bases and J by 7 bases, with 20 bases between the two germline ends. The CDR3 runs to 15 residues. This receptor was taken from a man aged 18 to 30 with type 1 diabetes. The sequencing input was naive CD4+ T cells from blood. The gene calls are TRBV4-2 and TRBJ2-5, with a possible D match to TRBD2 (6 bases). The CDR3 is CASSVLSGGEGTQYF. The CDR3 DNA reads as TGTGCCAGCAGCGTTTTGAGTGGAGGGGAAGGGACCCAGTACTTC.